What follows are 5 T cell receptor beta chains derived from one specimen sequenced in a study of blood T cell repertoires in COVID-19. Profiled with immunoSEQ multiplex PCR; TCRdb holds only in-frame clones, not every one. The data hold roughly 180,000 clones, with more than 80% observed a single time. What was sequenced was peripheral blood. The source is a woman aged 55-70 years with acute or convalescent COVID-19.

The rearrangement joins TRBV19 to TRBJ2-3; TRBD2 is a possible D gene (5 bases). Germline V lookup: CDR1 LNHDA, CDR2 SQIVND (reference sequence). Trimming removed 6 bases at V and 3 bases at J, with 16 bases between. This CDR3 contains 15 residues. The CDR3, as DNA: TGTGCCAGTAGGGCCGTCGGGGTGGAAACAGATACGCAGTATTTT. Translating gives CASRAVGVETDTQYF.

The rearrangement joins TRBV5-5 to TRBJ2-3; D might be TRBD2 (5 bases). The CDR3 extends over 15 amino acids. In germline, CDR1 is SGHKS, CDR2 YYEKEE (reference sequence). The germline V and J ends were trimmed by 7 bases and 1 base, with 16 bases remaining between them. This CDR3 is CASEPDSRRTDTQYF. DNA of the CDR3: TGTGCCAGCGAACCGGACTCACGTCGCACAGATACGCAGTATTTT.

The genes are TRBV5-1 and TRBJ2-1; D is undetermined. V was clipped by 5 bases and J by 0 bases, with 9 bases between them. The CDR3 sequence is 14 residues long. Germline V gene lookup returns CDR1 SGHRS and CDR2 YFSETQ. The CDR3 reads CASRATSSYNEQFF. Written as DNA, the CDR3 is TGCGCCAGCAGGGCGACAAGCTCCTACAATGAGCAGTTCTTC.

This chain links TRBV19 with TRBJ2-7; 11 nucleotides match TRBD2. Germline V gene data show CDR1 as LNHDA and CDR2 as SQIVND (reference sequence). There are 15 residues in the CDR3. V was clipped by 0 bases and J by 5 bases; unmatched bases: 3. The CDR3 spells CASSIELAGVHEQYF. CDR3 DNA sequence: TGTGCCAGTAGTATAGAACTAGCGGGAGTCCACGAGCAGTACTTC.

This clone has only one observation. The chain is built from TRBV2 and TRBJ2-1, with a tentative D call TRBD2 (5 bases). CDR3 length equals 12 residues. The germline V gene encodes CDR1 SNHLY and CDR2 FYNNEI. V gave up 7 bases and J gave up 9 bases, with 13 bases separating them. The CDR3 loop is CASKRDSSEQFF. As DNA, the CDR3 is TGTGCCAGCAAACGGGATAGTAGTGAGCAGTTCTTC.